The 6 T cell receptor beta chains presented below share a single source sample, sequenced in a study of blood T cell repertoires in COVID-19. Libraries were prepared by immunoSEQ multiplex PCR; TCRdb keeps only in-frame clonotypes and omits some of them. The data hold around 53,000 clones, with approximately 80% observed a single time. The sequenced sample consisted of peripheral blood. The origin of the receptors is a man in his 70s with active or convalescent COVID-19.

The chain uses TRBV29-1 and TRBJ2-7; 7 positions agree with TRBD2. The CDR3 has 13 residues. Germline V gives CDR1 SQVTM, CDR2 ANQGSEA. The ends lost 5 bases at V and 5 bases at J; junction bases unmatched: 9. This CDR3 is CSVLTTREDEQYF. As DNA, the CDR3 is TGCAGCGTTTTGACTACCCGGGAGGACGAGCAGTACTTC.

This chain links TRBV30 with TRBJ2-5, with D hard to call. Germline lookup yields CDR1 GTSNPN and CDR2 SVGIG (reference sequence). The CDR3 has 11 residues. The V end lost 5 bases, the J end lost 4 bases, and 8 bases lay between the germline ends. CDR3 protein: CAWVRGETQYF. CDR3 nucleotide sequence: TGTGCCTGGGTGAGAGGAGAGACCCAGTACTTC. Combining the CDR3 with reference TRBV30 and TRBJ2-5 gives the whole variable domain SQTIHQWPATLVQPVGSPLSLECTVEGTSNPNLYWYRQAAGRGLQLLFYSVGIGQISSEVPQNLSASRPQDRQFILSSKKLLLSDSGFYLCAWVRGETQYFGPGTRLLVL.

A few counts support this clone. This rearrangement joins TRBV12-3 or TRBV12-4 to TRBJ1-1, with 7 bases identical to TRBD1. With 5 bases clipped from V and 3 bases from J, the junction kept 3 bases outside the gene matches. The CDR3 covers 13 residues. The CDR3 here is CASSQDRDTEAFF. CDR3 in DNA: TGTGCCAGCAGTCAAGACAGGGACACTGAAGCTTTCTTT.

The V call is TRBV27, the J call TRBJ1-4, with D possibly TRBD1 on 5 matching bases. This CDR3 is 14 amino acids long. Trimming removed 8 bases from V and 8 bases from J, with 18 bases in between. CDR1 and CDR2 (germline): MNHEY, SMNVEV (reference sequence). This chain's CDR3 is CASGMGPRGEKLFF. The CDR3 coding sequence is TGTGCCAGCGGCATGGGGCCCCGGGGGGAAAAACTGTTTTTT.

This chain links TRBV4-2 with TRBJ2-3; possibly TRBD2 for D (7 bases). This CDR3 spans 15 amino acids. CDR1 is LGHNA and CDR2 is YNFKEQ in the germline V gene. V shed 0 bases and J shed 6 bases, with 13 bases lying between them. The CDR3 coding sequence is TGTGCCAGCAGCCAAGAATCGGGGGGCTGGGATACGCAGTATTTT. Its protein product is CASSQESGGWDTQYF.

The chain carries TRBV27 and TRBJ2-7, with 8 nucleotides matching TRBD1. V shed 6 bases, J shed 4 bases, and the junction held 8 bases outside the gene matches. The CDR3 contains 14 residues. Germline CDR1 is MNHEY and CDR2 is SMNVEV (reference sequence). CDR3 residues: CASRRDRRSYEQYF. CDR3 DNA: TGTGCCAGCAGAAGGGACAGGAGGTCATACGAGCAGTACTTC.